These 28 T cell receptor beta chains originate from one sample sequenced in a study of blood T cell repertoires in COVID-19. TCRdb's table, derived via immunoSEQ multiplex PCR, lists solely in-frame clones and lacks some. Here the sample spans about 190,000 clones, 70% to 85% being singletons. The specimen was peripheral blood. The origin of the receptors is a man aged 45 to 65 who had recovered from COVID-19.

The genes are TRBV29-1 and TRBJ1-2, with D maybe TRBD1 (5 bases). The germline V and J ends were trimmed by 0 bases and 8 bases, with 10 bases remaining between them. The length of the CDR3 is 12 residues. The germline V gene encodes CDR1 SQVTM and CDR2 ANQGSEA. This CDR3 reads CSVEDIGAGYTF. Written as DNA, the CDR3 is TGCAGCGTTGAAGATATAGGGGCCGGCTACACCTTC.

This clone was recorded once. The DNA of the CDR3 is TGTGCCAGCAGCAGGGTGGGAGGCGAAAAACTGTTTTTT. Its translation: CASSRVGGEKLFF. V gene TRBV11-2 combines with J gene TRBJ1-4; D gene uncertain. The germline CDR1 and CDR2 sequences are SGHAT and FQNNGV. This CDR3 is built from 13 residues. Trimming stripped 5 bases from V and 8 bases from J, with 12 bases between.

The chain employs TRBV5-1 and TRBJ1-4, with 8 bases aligning to TRBD1. CDR3 length equals 15 residues. The V segment lost 6 bases and the J segment 3 bases; nucleotides outside the gene matches: 7. Per the germline V gene, CDR1 is SGHRS and CDR2 is YFSETQ. The CDR3 sequence: CASKDQGASNEKLFF. The CDR3, as DNA: TGCGCCAGCAAAGATCAGGGGGCATCTAATGAAAAACTGTTTTTT.

The chain uses TRBV5-1 and TRBJ1-1; the match to TRBD1 covers 8 bases. From germline, CDR1 is SGHRS and CDR2 YFSETQ. Trimming at V came to 4 bases and at J to 2 bases, leaving 16 bases not matched to a gene. The CDR3 runs 18 residues. The CDR3 protein is CASSGFPRTGIGNTEAFF. For the CDR3, the DNA is TGCGCCAGCAGCGGTTTCCCAAGGACAGGGATAGGAAACACTGAAGCTTTCTTT.

V gene TRBV5-1 combines with J gene TRBJ1-6, with D tentatively TRBD1 (5 bases). The V and J ends lost 1 base and 9 bases respectively, with 14 bases between them. CDR1 SGHRS and CDR2 YFSETQ come from the germline V gene. This CDR3 is built from 15 residues. CDR3 protein: CASSLSSGQGSPLHF. The DNA of the CDR3 is TGCGCCAGCAGCTTGTCATCAGGGCAGGGTTCACCCCTCCACTTT.

The J gene is TRBJ1-5, the V gene TRBV4-2, with D possibly being TRBD1 (6 bases). The V end lost 6 bases, the J end lost 9 bases, and 18 bases lay between the germline ends. This CDR3 contains 14 residues. In germline, CDR1 is LGHNA, CDR2 YNFKEQ. The DNA of the CDR3 is TGTGCCAGCAGTCATACCGCAGGGGCAGGGCCCCAGCATTTT. Protein: CASSHTAGAGPQHF.

This chain connects TRBV7-9 to TRBJ2-7; TRBD1 agrees at 7 bases. The CDR3 totals 14 residues. V shed 6 bases, J shed 1 base, and the junction held 6 bases outside the gene matches. The germline gives CDR1 SEHNR, CDR2 FQNEAQ (reference sequence). CDR3 in DNA: TGTGCCAGCAGTCCAAGACAGGGTTCCTACGAGCAGTACTTC. Protein sequence: CASSPRQGSYEQYF.

This clone was counted a single time. The genes are TRBV6-2 or TRBV6-3 and TRBJ2-7; 12 bases map to TRBD2. V lost 5 bases and J lost 7; bases outside the gene matches: 12. In germline, CDR1 is MNHEY, CDR2 SVGEGT. The CDR3 totals 16 residues. CDR3 bases: TGTGCCAGCAGTCCCCTAGCGGGAGGGCCCGCCGGGGAGCAGTACTTC. This sequence encodes CASSPLAGGPAGEQYF.

This clone has more than one count but fewer than ten. The genes are TRBV5-1 and TRBJ2-5; the D gene is possibly TRBD1 (6 bases). The length of the CDR3 is 14 residues. Trimming left V 3 bases short and J 9 bases short, with 18 bases between. CDR1 SGHRS and CDR2 YFSETQ come from the germline V gene. Written as DNA, the CDR3 is TGCGCCAGCAGCTACGGACAGCCTGATGAGGCCCAGTACTTC. Its protein product is CASSYGQPDEAQYF.

J is TRBJ1-4 and V is TRBV30, with D tentatively TRBD1 (6 bases). V lost 3 bases and J 8 bases, leaving 16 bases between the germline ends. CDR1 and CDR2 from the germline V gene are GTSNPN and SVGIG (reference sequence). The CDR3 is 14 residues long. CDR3 nucleotides: TGTGCCTGGAGCGACGGCGGGGGCAGGGAAAAACTGTTTTTT. Translating it yields CAWSDGGGREKLFF.

This clone was counted only a few times. The chain is built from TRBV18 and TRBJ2-1, with unresolved D. V lost 2 bases and J 7 bases, leaving 12 bases between the germline ends. This CDR3 spans 14 amino acids. Per the germline V gene, CDR1 is KGHSH and CDR2 is LQKENI. CDR3 sequence (DNA): TGTGCCAGCTCACCATTGATTAAAGAGAATGAGCAGTTCTTC. Amino acid sequence: CASSPLIKENEQFF.

This clone was seen a few times. The chain uses TRBV11-2 and TRBJ2-3; 12 bases are shared with TRBD2. Germline-derived CDR1 and CDR2 are SGHAT and FQNNGV. The CDR3 has 16 residues. V shed 5 bases and J 2 bases; nucleotides not matched to a gene: 5. CDR3 nucleotides: TGTGCCAGCAGCCGAGGGACTAGCGGGTACACAGATACGCAGTATTTT. This gives the protein CASSRGTSGYTDTQYF.

The rearrangement links TRBV13 to TRBJ2-1; TRBD2 aligns across 11 bases. J lost 6 bases, V lost 5 bases, and 15 bases had no gene match. The CDR3 covers 18 residues. The germline CDR1 and CDR2 sequences are PRHDT and FYEKMQ (reference sequence). CDR3 protein: CASSGRIAGGKSLNEQFF. The DNA for the CDR3 is TGTGCCAGCAGCGGGAGAATAGCGGGAGGGAAAAGTCTCAATGAGCAGTTCTTC. The variable domain in full, with the rest retrieved from reference TRBV13 and TRBJ2-1, is AAGVIQSPRHLIKEKRETATLKCYPIPRHDTVYWYQQGPGQDPQFLISFYEKMQSDKGSIPDRFSAQQFSDYHSELNMSSLELGDSALYFCASSGRIAGGKSLNEQFFGPGTRLTVL.

This clone was observed once. The rearrangement uses TRBV7-6 and TRBJ2-3, with 10 nucleotides matching TRBD1. CDR1 is SGHVS and CDR2 is FNYEAQ in the germline V gene. CDR3 size: 16 residues. V lost 5 bases, J lost 3 bases, and 8 bases stayed unmatched. CDR3 loop: CASSRQTGGLTDTQYF. Written as DNA, the CDR3 is TGTGCCAGCAGCCGCCAGACAGGGGGCTTGACAGATACGCAGTATTTT.

The chain links TRBV3-1 (or the pseudogene TRBV3-2) to TRBJ1-5, with 10 bases lining up with TRBD1. Germline CDR1 reads LGHDT; CDR2 reads YNNKEL (reference sequence). V trimming: 0 bases; J trimming: 10 bases; junction bases outside the gene matches: 9. CDR3 length: 16 residues. In DNA form, the CDR3 reads TGTGCCAGCAGCCAAGATAGCGGGACAGGGGCCGGCCCCCAGCATTTT. The encoded protein is CASSQDSGTGAGPQHF.

CDR3 DNA sequence: TGTGCCAGCAGCGGGGGGGGCTTCCACGGCCCAGATACGCAGTATTTT. Protein: CASSGGGFHGPDTQYF. The chain recombines TRBV9 with TRBJ2-3; D may be TRBD2 (7 bases). CDR3 length: 16 amino acids. CDR1 is SGDLS and CDR2 is YYNGEE in the germline V gene. The ends were cut back, 3 bases at V and 4 bases at J, with 18 bases in the middle.

The sample holds one count of this clone. CDR3 amino acids: CASSPELAGGFGELFF. CDR3 nucleotides: TGTGCCAGCTCACCAGAACTAGCGGGAGGTTTCGGGGAGCTGTTTTTT. The chain recombines TRBV18 with TRBJ2-2, with 12 positions matching TRBD2. Looked up from germline, CDR1 is KGHSH and CDR2 is LQKENI. This CDR3 is 16 amino acids long. With V trimmed by 2 bases and J by 7 bases, 5 bases remained unmatched.

The chain has TRBV2 and TRBJ2-7; 8 bases agree with TRBD2. CDR3 length equals 14 residues. CDR1 and CDR2 from the germline V gene are SNHLY and FYNNEI. Losses at the gene ends were 7 bases for V and 5 bases for J; bases not matched to a gene: 10. For the CDR3, the DNA is TGTGCCAGCACCGGCGGACTAGCCCGTGACGAGCAGTACTTC. It yields the protein CASTGGLARDEQYF.

This chain connects TRBV18 to TRBJ1-5; 9 bases match TRBD1. CDR1 and CDR2 from the germline V gene are KGHSH and LQKENI. V trimming: 4 bases; J trimming: 4 bases; junction bases outside the gene matches: 2. The CDR3 has 14 amino acids. The CDR3 is CASSRGQGNQPQHF. The CDR3 bases are TGTGCCAGCTCACGCGGACAGGGGAATCAGCCCCAGCATTTT.

This clone was detected only a few times. The V call is TRBV11-3, the J call TRBJ2-5; D is uncertain. V lost 5 bases and J lost 4, with 11 bases in between. The CDR3 length is 13 residues. Germline assignment: CDR1 SGHNT and CDR2 YENEEA. The CDR3 is CASSPASGETQYF. The DNA of the CDR3 is TGTGCCAGCAGCCCAGCGTCGGGAGAGACCCAGTACTTC.

CDR3 in DNA: TGTGCCAGTAGTGCGTCGACAGTTTCTGGAAACACCATATATTTT. Translated, it gives CASSASTVSGNTIYF. The V gene is TRBV19, the J gene TRBJ1-3; possibly TRBD1 for D (5 bases). Germline V gene data show CDR1 as LNHDA and CDR2 as SQIVND (reference sequence). The CDR3 loop spans 15 amino acids. V lost 5 bases and J 1 base, leaving 12 bases between the germline ends.

The chain recombines TRBV20-1 with TRBJ1-1; unclear D gene. Deletions cut 0 bases from V and 9 bases from J, with 8 bases between. This CDR3 spans 11 amino acids. Germline assignment: CDR1 DFQATT and CDR2 SNEGSKA (reference sequence). The CDR3 DNA reads as TGCAGTGCTAGAGAACAGACCAAAGCTTTCTTT. Translated: CSAREQTKAFF.

V gene TRBV4-2 combines with J gene TRBJ1-1; D gene uncertain. The CDR3 runs 15 residues. The germline gives CDR1 LGHNA, CDR2 YNFKEQ. V gave up 4 bases and J gave up 0 bases, with 12 bases separating them. The CDR3 loop is CASSRRQFLNTEAFF. The CDR3 DNA is TGTGCCAGCAGCCGGCGGCAGTTCTTGAACACTGAAGCTTTCTTT.

The chain combines TRBV5-5 with TRBJ1-1, with D maybe TRBD1 (5 bases). The CDR3 length is 14 residues. Germline V CDR1 and CDR2: SGHKS, YYEKEE (reference sequence). The V and J ends lost 3 bases and 1 base respectively, with 10 bases between them. CDR3 in amino acids: CASSWGHGNTEAFF. The CDR3 DNA is TGTGCCAGCAGCTGGGGCCATGGGAACACTGAAGCTTTCTTT.

The CDR3 spells CASSPPSSGKQETQYF. CDR3 sequence (DNA): TGTGCCAGCTCACCTCCGTCTAGCGGGAAACAAGAGACCCAGTACTTC. The chain carries TRBV18 and TRBJ2-5; 9 nucleotides match TRBD2. Germline V gives CDR1 KGHSH, CDR2 LQKENI. Trimming took 3 bases from V and 2 from J; bases not matched to a gene: 7. CDR3 length equals 16 residues.

The genes are TRBV5-5 and TRBJ1-1; the D gene is possibly TRBD1 (6 bases). Germline V gene sequence: CDR1 SGHKS, CDR2 YYEKEE (reference sequence). Deletions cut 4 bases from V and 4 bases from J, with 17 bases between. This CDR3 is 15 amino acids long. Here the CDR3 reads CASSTGWVGVTEAFF. DNA for the CDR3: TGTGCCAGCAGCACAGGGTGGGTAGGGGTCACTGAAGCTTTCTTT.

The gene calls are TRBV24-1 and TRBJ2-5; TRBD1 matches 7 bases. V was clipped by 9 bases and J by 1 base; unmatched bases: 1. Germline V gene data show CDR1 as KGHDR and CDR2 as SFDVKD. The length of the CDR3 is 12 residues. The CDR3 protein is CATEGAQETQYF. The CDR3 DNA reads as TGTGCCACCGAGGGGGCCCAAGAGACCCAGTACTTC.

The chain is built from TRBV2 and TRBJ2-7; 10 bases line up with TRBD2. The J segment lost 9 bases and the V segment lost 6 bases, leaving 11 bases of the junction unmatched. In germline, CDR1 is SNHLY, CDR2 FYNNEI. The CDR3 contains 14 residues. The CDR3 nucleotides are TGTGCCAGCAGGGTCCCGGGACTAGCGCGGGGGCAGTACTTC. Its protein is CASRVPGLARGQYF.